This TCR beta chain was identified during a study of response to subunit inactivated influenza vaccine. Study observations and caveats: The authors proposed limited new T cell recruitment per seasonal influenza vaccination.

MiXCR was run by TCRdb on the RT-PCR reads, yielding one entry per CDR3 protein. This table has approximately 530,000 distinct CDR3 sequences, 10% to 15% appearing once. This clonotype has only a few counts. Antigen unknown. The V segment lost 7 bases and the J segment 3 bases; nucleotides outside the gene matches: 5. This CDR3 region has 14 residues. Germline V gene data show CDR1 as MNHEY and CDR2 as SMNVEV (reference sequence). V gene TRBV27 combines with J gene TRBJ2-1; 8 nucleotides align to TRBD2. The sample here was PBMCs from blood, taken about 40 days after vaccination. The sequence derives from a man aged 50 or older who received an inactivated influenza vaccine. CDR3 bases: TGTGCCAGCAAAATTAGCGGGGTCTACAATGAGCAGTTCTTC. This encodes CASKISGVYNEQFF.